These 4 T cell receptor beta chains originate from one sample sequenced in a study of neurological immune-mediated disorders. TCRdb re-derived calls from the 5' RACE reads in MiXCR, one entry per CDR3 protein. This sample has about 53,000 distinct CDR3 sequences, with more than 7% found just once. Time point indicated: longitudinal time-point 3. The sequencing sample was made of PBMCs. Source of these receptors: a woman aged 40 to 50 in good health.

This clonotype was recorded many times. The rearrangement uses TRBV27 and TRBJ2-7, with 7 bases fitting TRBD1. This CDR3 has 15 residues. The V and J ends lost 6 bases and 3 bases, in that order; junction bases with no gene match: 11. Germline V gene data show CDR1 as MNHEY and CDR2 as SMNVEV (reference sequence). The CDR3 loop is CASSQGRGLGYEQYF. For the CDR3, the DNA is TGTGCCAGCAGCCAAGGAAGGGGGCTCGGCTACGAGCAGTACTTC.

On this clonotype: One end of the junction varies from germline; a read error may be responsible. The V call is TRBV7-7, the J call TRBJ1-3, with TRBD1 matching 7 bases. The CDR3 has 15 residues. In germline, CDR1 is SSHAT, CDR2 FNYEAQ (reference sequence). This CDR3 reads CASSIGGGSGNTIYF. The DNA of the CDR3 is TGTGCTAGCAGCATCGGAGGGGGCTCCGGAAACACCATATATTTT.

This clonotype was observed many times. The chain uses TRBV9 and TRBJ2-4; D unresolved. This CDR3 spans 16 amino acids. Germline CDR1 is SGDLS and CDR2 is YYNGEE. With 0 bases removed from V and 0 bases from J, the gap between germline ends came to 10 bases. The CDR3 nucleotides read TGTGCCAGCAGCGTAGGTCGGGCCTTAGCCAAAAACATTCAGTACTTC. Translated: CASSVGRALAKNIQYF.

This clonotype was detected ten times or more. The chain employs TRBV29-1 and TRBJ1-1; maybe TRBD1 (5 bases). The V end was cut by 7 bases, the J end by 0 bases, with 9 bases between. From germline, CDR1 is SQVTM and CDR2 ANQGSEA. The CDR3 covers 12 residues. The CDR3 is CSEGTLNTEAFF. For the CDR3, the DNA is TGCAGCGAAGGGACCTTGAACACTGAAGCTTTCTTT.